This T cell receptor (beta chain) was found in a study of blood T cells in healthy people across ages. Whole-study findings and limits: With unsorted PBMCs, a conclusive comparison of naive versus antigen-experienced cells was not possible. Age brought a roughly linear fall in TCR beta diversity measured per million T cells. Strong correlation existed between TCR beta diversity and naive T cell percentage. Changes seen in expanded clonotypes were possibly confounded by donor CMV status left unknown.

This clonotype came up many times. Its target is not known. There are 17 residues in the CDR3. With V trimmed by 2 bases and J by 2 bases, 5 bases remained unmatched. Alongside a J-beta primer mix, a sample-barcoded 5' primer served in a second PCR lasting about 7 to 12 cycles. Via MiXCR, TCRdb re-called the 5' RACE reads, giving one row per CDR3 protein. Of 850,000 or so distinct CDR3 sequences detected, about 28% appear once; the ten largest clones hold 15% to 20%. This chain uses TRBV12-3 or TRBV12-4 with TRBJ2-5, with TRBD2 matching 13 bases. The sequence was collected from a woman aged 80 or over in good health. Sequencing was performed on blood. The CDR3 region has the DNA TGTGCCAGCAGTTTACGGGAGGGACTAGCGGGACAAGAGACCCAGTACTTC. Its translation: CASSLREGLAGQETQYF.